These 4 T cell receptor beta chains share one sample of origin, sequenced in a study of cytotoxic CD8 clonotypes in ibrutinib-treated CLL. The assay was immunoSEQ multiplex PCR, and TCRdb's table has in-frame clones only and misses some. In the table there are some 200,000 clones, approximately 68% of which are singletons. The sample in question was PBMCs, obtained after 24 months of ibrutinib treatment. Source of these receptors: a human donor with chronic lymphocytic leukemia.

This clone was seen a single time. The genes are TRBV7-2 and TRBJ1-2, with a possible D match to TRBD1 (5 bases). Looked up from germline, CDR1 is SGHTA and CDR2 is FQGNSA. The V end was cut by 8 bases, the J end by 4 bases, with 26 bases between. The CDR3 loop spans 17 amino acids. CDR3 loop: CASQGRGSVGGFYGYTF. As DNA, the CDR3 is TGTGCCAGCCAAGGACGAGGGAGCGTGGGGGGTTTCTATGGCTACACCTTC.

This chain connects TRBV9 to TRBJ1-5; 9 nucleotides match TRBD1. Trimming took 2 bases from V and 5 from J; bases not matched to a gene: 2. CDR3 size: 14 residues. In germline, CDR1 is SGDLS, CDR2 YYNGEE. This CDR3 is CASSVTGGYQPQHF. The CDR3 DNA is TGTGCCAGCAGCGTTACAGGGGGCTATCAGCCCCAGCATTTT.

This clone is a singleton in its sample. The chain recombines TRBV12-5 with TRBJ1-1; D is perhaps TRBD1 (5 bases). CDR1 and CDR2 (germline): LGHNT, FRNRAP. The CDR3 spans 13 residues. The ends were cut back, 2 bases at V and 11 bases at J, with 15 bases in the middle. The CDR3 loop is CASGLSGAGWAFF. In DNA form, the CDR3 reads TGTGCTAGTGGTTTGTCCGGGGCAGGATGGGCTTTCTTT. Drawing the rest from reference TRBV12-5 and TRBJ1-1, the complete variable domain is DARVTQTPRHKVTEMGQEVTMRCQPILGHNTVFWYRQTMMQGLELLAYFRNRAPLDDSGMPKDRFSAEMPDATLATLKIQPSEPRDSAVYFCASGLSGAGWAFFGQGTRLTVV.

The CDR3 DNA reads TGTGCCAGCAGTTACCTCAGGGGGGGGTATGAAAAACTGTTTTTT. Translating it yields CASSYLRGGYEKLFF. This chain uses TRBV6-7 with TRBJ1-4; 7 bases fit TRBD1. TRBV6-7 is noted as an ORF with a role that remains uncertain. The CDR3 extends over 15 amino acids. Germline trimming cut 2 bases from V and 6 bases from J; bases unmatched to any gene: 6.